These 30 T cell receptor beta chains came from one sample sequenced in a study of shared clonotypes between healthy human individuals. Clones were sequenced by immunoSEQ multiplex PCR, and TCRdb holds only the in-frame ones, with some missing. The table records approximately 350,000 clones, roughly 96% of them present only once. Sequenced material: memory CD8+ T cells sorted from blood. Subset: CD45RO+ cells pooled with CCR7-negative TemRA cells. The receptors stem from a young man in good health.

The genes are TRBV30 and TRBJ1-1; D might be TRBD1 (5 bases). The germline V gene has CDR1 GTSNPN and CDR2 SVGIG (reference sequence). The CDR3 sequence is 12 residues long. V lost 6 bases, J lost 5 bases, and 13 bases lay in between. CDR3 sequence (DNA): TGTGCCTGCTTCGGGGGGTGGACTGAAGCTTTCTTT. Encoded protein: CACFGGWTEAFF.

V is TRBV15 and J is TRBJ2-5; D may be TRBD2 (6 bases). Germline CDR1 reads LNHNV; CDR2 reads YYDKDF (reference sequence). The CDR3 has 16 residues. V shed 1 base and J shed 5 bases, with 17 bases lying between them. In DNA form, the CDR3 reads TGTGCCACCAGCAGAGCCCGCGGGGTAGGTGAGGAGACCCAGTACTTC. This gives the protein CATSRARGVGEETQYF.

The chain links TRBV5-1 to TRBJ2-7; possible D gene TRBD2, 5 bases. V lost 4 bases and J lost 2, with 13 bases in between. The CDR3 is 14 amino acids. CDR1 and CDR2 (germline): SGHRS, YFSETQ. The CDR3 DNA reads TGCGCCAGCAGCCTCGGGGTTCCGCCCTACGAGCAGTACTTC. Amino acids: CASSLGVPPYEQYF.

V gene TRBV5-8 combines with J gene TRBJ2-3, with D possibly TRBD1 on 6 matching bases. CDR1 is SGHTS, CDR2 YDEGEE, per germline. Trimming took 1 base from V and 2 from J, leaving 11 bases between them. CDR3 length equals 15 residues. This chain's CDR3 is CASSLYREPTDTQYF. DNA of the CDR3: TGTGCCAGCAGCTTGTACAGGGAGCCCACAGATACGCAGTATTTT. Complete variable domain (other parts from reference TRBV5-8 and TRBJ2-3): EAGVTQSPTHLIKTRGQQATLRCSPISGHTSVYWYQQALGLGLQFLLWYDEGEERNRGNFPPRFSGRQFPNYSSELNVNALELEDSALYLCASSLYREPTDTQYFGPGTRLTVL.

This rearrangement joins TRBV11-3 to TRBJ2-1, with D possibly TRBD2 on 6 matching bases. The V end was cut by 9 bases, the J end by 5 bases, with 17 bases between. Germline CDR1 is SGHNT and CDR2 is YENEEA. The CDR3 sequence is 14 residues long. CDR3 DNA sequence: TGTGCCAGACCCGGGACTCCTAATCACAATGAGCAGTTCTTC. The encoded protein is CARPGTPNHNEQFF.

J is TRBJ2-1 and V is TRBV30; D gene unclear. The CDR3 spans 14 residues. V gave up 2 bases and J gave up 3 bases, with 11 bases separating them. Germline values: CDR1 GTSNPN, CDR2 SVGIG (reference sequence). The CDR3 sequence: CAWSRPVHYNEQFF. CDR3 nucleotides: TGTGCCTGGAGTAGGCCAGTCCACTACAATGAGCAGTTCTTC.

The chain couples TRBV2 to TRBJ1-6; D is undetermined. Germline values: CDR1 SNHLY, CDR2 FYNNEI. This CDR3 has 10 residues. Trimming shortened V by 3 bases and J by 9 bases, and 0 bases separated the two germline ends. The CDR3 coding sequence is TGTGCCAGCAGTGATTCACCCCTCCACTTT. This encodes CASSDSPLHF.

V gene TRBV7-8 combines with J gene TRBJ1-2, with D unclear. In germline, CDR1 is SGHVS, CDR2 FQNEAQ. The CDR3 is 13 amino acids. Trimming left V 3 bases short and J 2 bases short, with 7 bases between. CDR3 bases: TGTGCCAGCAGCTTCGCGGAAAACTATGGCTACACCTTC. Protein product: CASSFAENYGYTF.

This chain links TRBV5-5 with TRBJ1-5; tentative D call: TRBD1 (5 bases). Per germline, CDR1 SGHKS and CDR2 YYEKEE (reference sequence). The CDR3 has 14 residues. With 1 base removed from V and 5 bases from J, the gap between germline ends came to 10 bases. The CDR3 nucleotides read TGTGCCAGCAGCTTGTCTACCAGGGATCAGCCCCAGCATTTT. Protein sequence: CASSLSTRDQPQHF.

V is TRBV4-1 and J is TRBJ1-5; possible D gene TRBD1, 5 bases. CDR1 is MGHRA and CDR2 is YSYEKL in the germline V gene. The length of the CDR3 is 17 residues. V shed 3 bases and J shed 1 base, with 16 bases lying between them. The CDR3 DNA sequence: TGCGCCAGCAGCCAGGCTATGATGGGGGGGAGCAATCAGCCCCAGCATTTT. It codes for CASSQAMMGGSNQPQHF.

This chain uses TRBV14 with TRBJ2-7, with D unclear. The CDR3 runs 14 residues. CDR1 and CDR2 (germline): SGHDN, FVKESK. Trimming stripped 4 bases from V and 0 bases from J, with 10 bases between. The CDR3 sequence: CASSLIGGSYEQYF. The CDR3 nucleotides read TGTGCCAGCAGCCTAATAGGCGGCTCCTACGAGCAGTACTTC.

This rearrangement joins TRBV27 to TRBJ2-5, with D possibly being TRBD2 (5 bases). V was clipped by 1 base and J by 5 bases, with 14 bases between them. From germline, CDR1 is MNHEY and CDR2 SMNVEV (reference sequence). The CDR3 runs to 15 residues. DNA of the CDR3: TGTGCCAGCAGTTTATATCGGGGTTTAATGGAGACCCAGTACTTC. Translation: CASSLYRGLMETQYF.

The chain employs TRBV6-1 and TRBJ1-2; D uncertain. CDR1 and CDR2 (germline): MNHNS, SASEGT. The CDR3 runs 13 residues. V shed 3 bases and J shed 7 bases, with 12 bases lying between them. CDR3 loop: CASSETRERGYTF. The CDR3 bases are TGTGCCAGCAGTGAGACACGGGAGCGTGGCTACACCTTC.

A single count supports this clone. The DNA of the CDR3 is TGTGCCAGCAGCTTAGGATTCTCCGTGGGGCCCGGGGAGCTGTTTTTT. It translates to CASSLGFSVGPGELFF. The gene calls are TRBV13 and TRBJ2-2; D possibly corresponds to TRBD1 (5 bases). Germline V gives CDR1 PRHDT, CDR2 FYEKMQ (reference sequence). The V end lost 0 bases, the J end lost 6 bases, and 14 bases lay between the germline ends. This CDR3 has 16 amino acids. Using reference TRBV13 and TRBJ2-2 for the parts outside the CDR3, the full variable domain is AAGVIQSPRHLIKEKRETATLKCYPIPRHDTVYWYQQGPGQDPQFLISFYEKMQSDKGSIPDRFSAQQFSDYHSELNMSSLELGDSALYFCASSLGFSVGPGELFFGEGSRLTVL.

The rearrangement links TRBV10-3 to TRBJ2-5, with 11 bases that match TRBD1. The CDR3 sequence is 14 residues long. The V gene end was trimmed by 4 bases and the J gene end by 4 bases; junction bases not matched to a gene: 2. CDR1 ENHRY and CDR2 SYGVKD come from the germline V gene. In nucleotides, the CDR3 is TGTGCCATCAGTGTCGGACAGGGGGCAGAGACCCAGTACTTC. It encodes CAISVGQGAETQYF.

The genes are TRBV10-3 and TRBJ2-2; 12 bases agree with TRBD1. The V segment lost 6 bases and the J segment 0 bases; nucleotides outside the gene matches: 2. The germline gives CDR1 ENHRY, CDR2 SYGVKD. The CDR3 is 16 amino acids. The DNA for the CDR3 is TGTGCCATCAGGGGGACAGGGGGCGCGAACACCGGGGAGCTGTTTTTT. Translating it yields CAIRGTGGANTGELFF.

The chain recombines TRBV27 with TRBJ1-1, with D possibly TRBD1 on 5 matching bases. CDR1 is MNHEY, CDR2 SMNVEV, per germline (reference sequence). V was shortened by 6 bases and J by 3 bases, with 11 bases between the two germline ends. The CDR3 length is 13 residues. The CDR3 region has the DNA TGTGCCAGCAGGTCTAAGGGGTACACTGAAGCTTTCTTT. Translation gives CASRSKGYTEAFF.

In its sample, this clone was seen a few times. The rearrangement links TRBV19 to TRBJ2-7; 12 nucleotides agree with TRBD2. The germline V gene encodes CDR1 LNHDA and CDR2 SQIVND (reference sequence). The CDR3 consists of 13 residues. V trimming: 10 bases; J trimming: 4 bases; junction bases outside the gene matches: 5. The CDR3 loop is CANTTSGRYEQYF. The DNA of the CDR3 is TGTGCCAATACGACTAGCGGGAGATACGAGCAGTACTTC.

The chain carries TRBV6-1 and TRBJ2-3; 9 nucleotides match TRBD1. The CDR3 sequence is 14 residues long. Germline V gene sequence: CDR1 MNHNS, CDR2 SASEGT. V shed 2 bases, J shed 5 bases, and the junction held 2 bases outside the gene matches. The DNA for the CDR3 is TGTGCCAGCAGTGAAAGGGGACAGGGAGATACGCAGTATTTT. This sequence encodes CASSERGQGDTQYF.

This clone was seen once. The J gene is TRBJ2-1, the V gene TRBV7-6; 7 nucleotides align to TRBD2. The V and J ends lost 0 bases and 8 bases, in that order; junction bases with no gene match: 16. The CDR3 sequence is 18 residues long. Germline V gene lookup returns CDR1 SGHVS and CDR2 FNYEAQ. Here the CDR3 DNA reads TGTGCCAGCAGCTTAGCTCCTGGTCGGCTAGCGGTGAAGCATGAGCAGTTCTTC. Translating it yields CASSLAPGRLAVKHEQFF.

DNA for the CDR3: TGTGCCAGCAGCCCACGATCACCACAGAGGGTCGGGGAGCTGTTTTTT. Translating it yields CASSPRSPQRVGELFF. V gene TRBV9 combines with J gene TRBJ2-2; D possibly corresponds to TRBD2 (5 bases). V lost 4 bases, J lost 7 bases, and 20 bases lay in between. Germline CDR1 and CDR2: SGDLS and YYNGEE. The CDR3 length is 16 residues.

CDR3: CASSLASQGNYGYTF. The CDR3 DNA follows: TGTGCCAGCAGCTTAGCGAGTCAGGGAAACTATGGCTACACCTTC. The chain links TRBV7-6 to TRBJ1-2, with D tentatively TRBD1 (5 bases). The CDR3 is made up of 15 amino acids. V gave up 0 bases and J gave up 2 bases, with 10 bases separating them. Germline loops: CDR1 SGHVS, CDR2 FNYEAQ.

On this clone itself: This sample includes further DNA sequences coding for the same CDR3. The DNA for the CDR3 is TGCAGTGCTAAACAGGGATACGAGCAGTACTTC. This translates into CSAKQGYEQYF. The chain uses TRBV20-1 and TRBJ2-7, with a weak D call TRBD1 (6 bases). The CDR3 covers 11 residues. Per the germline V gene, CDR1 is DFQATT and CDR2 is SNEGSKA (reference sequence). V lost 4 bases, J lost 4 bases, and 8 bases lay in between.

The rearrangement uses TRBV7-9 and TRBJ2-7; TRBD2 agrees at 15 bases. V lost 5 bases, J lost 2 bases, and 10 bases stayed unmatched. CDR1 and CDR2 (germline): SEHNR, FQNEAQ (reference sequence). This CDR3 comprises 18 residues. The CDR3 here is CASSTPGTSGRKAYEQYF. DNA of the CDR3: TGTGCCAGCAGCACTCCCGGGACTAGCGGGAGGAAAGCCTACGAGCAGTACTTC.

The gene calls are TRBV5-4 and TRBJ1-3; D not certain. The germline V and J ends were trimmed by 1 base and 6 bases, with 11 bases remaining between them. CDR3 length: 14 amino acids. Germline V CDR1 and CDR2: SGHNT, YYREEE (reference sequence). The CDR3 reads CASSLSSVPNTIYF. DNA for the CDR3: TGTGCCAGCAGCTTGTCGTCAGTACCAAACACCATATATTTT.

This clone was picked up one time. DNA for the CDR3: TGTGCGGTATACGGGGCCAACGTCCTGACTTTC. Translated, it gives CAVYGANVLTF. This sequence joins TRBV5-8 and TRBJ2-6; the D is unclear. The CDR3 spans 11 residues. Germline V lookup: CDR1 SGHTS, CDR2 YDEGEE.

The rearrangement uses TRBV20-1 and TRBJ2-4; D gene uncertain. This CDR3 is built from 11 residues. Per germline, CDR1 DFQATT and CDR2 SNEGSKA (reference sequence). V was cut by 5 bases and J by 6 bases, with 8 bases left in between. The CDR3 nucleotides are TGCAGTGCTGGTTCGGGAAACATTCAGTACTTC. Translation gives CSAGSGNIQYF.

This sequence joins TRBV19 and TRBJ2-7, with D perhaps matching TRBD2 (6 bases). The V and J ends lost 2 bases and 5 bases respectively, with 10 bases between them. The CDR3 totals 13 residues. Germline V gene sequence: CDR1 LNHDA, CDR2 SQIVND (reference sequence). The CDR3 reads CASSIIGGDEQYF. CDR3 bases: TGTGCCAGTAGTATAATCGGAGGGGACGAGCAGTACTTC. Full variable domain (remainder filled in from reference TRBV19 and TRBJ2-7): DGGITQSPKYLFRKEGQNVTLSCEQNLNHDAMYWYRQDPGQGLRLIYYSQIVNDFQKGDIAEGYSVSREKKESFPLTVTSAQKNPTAFYLCASSIIGGDEQYFGPGTRLTVT.

The CDR3 region has the DNA TGTGCCAGCAGTTTCTCGACGGGACGAGAGACCCAGTACTTC. Its protein is CASSFSTGRETQYF. The rearrangement joins TRBV28 to TRBJ2-5; D possibly uses TRBD1 or TRBD2 (5 bases each). The V gene's germline CDR1 is MDHEN and CDR2 SYDVKM. The CDR3 covers 14 residues. The V and J ends lost 3 bases and 4 bases respectively, with 12 bases between them.

The rearrangement uses TRBV6-7 and TRBJ2-3; D ambiguous. Being an ORF, TRBV6-7 has a function that is uncertain. The CDR3 totals 18 residues. Trimming removed 0 bases at V and 2 bases at J, with 18 bases between. CDR3 residues: CASSYSKPAVQATDTQYF. The CDR3 region has the DNA TGTGCCAGCAGTTACTCGAAACCGGCGGTCCAAGCCACAGATACGCAGTATTTT.